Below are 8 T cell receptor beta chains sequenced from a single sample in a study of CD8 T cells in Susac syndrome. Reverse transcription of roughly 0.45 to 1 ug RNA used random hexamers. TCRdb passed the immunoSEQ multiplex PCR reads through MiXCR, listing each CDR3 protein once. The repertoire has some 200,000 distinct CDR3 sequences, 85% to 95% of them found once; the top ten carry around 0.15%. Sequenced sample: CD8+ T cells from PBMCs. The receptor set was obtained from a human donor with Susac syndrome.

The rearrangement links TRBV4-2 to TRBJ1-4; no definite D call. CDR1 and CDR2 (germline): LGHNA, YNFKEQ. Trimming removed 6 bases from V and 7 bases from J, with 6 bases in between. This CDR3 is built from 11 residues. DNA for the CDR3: TGTGCCAGCAGGGTCAGTGAAAAACTGTTTTTT. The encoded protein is CASRVSEKLFF.

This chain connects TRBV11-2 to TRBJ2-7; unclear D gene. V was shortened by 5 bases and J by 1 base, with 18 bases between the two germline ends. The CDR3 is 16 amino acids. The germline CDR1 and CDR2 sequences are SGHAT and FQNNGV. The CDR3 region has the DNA TGTGCCAGCAGCCCGCCGAGGTTTGGGCGGTCCTACGAGCAGTACTTC. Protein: CASSPPRFGRSYEQYF.

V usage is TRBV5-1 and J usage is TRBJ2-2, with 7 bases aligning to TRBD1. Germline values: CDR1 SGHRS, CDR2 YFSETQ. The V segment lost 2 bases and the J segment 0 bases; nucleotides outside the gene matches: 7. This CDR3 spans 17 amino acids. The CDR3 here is CASSFSPGTANTGELFF. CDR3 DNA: TGCGCCAGCAGCTTCTCGCCCGGGACAGCGAACACCGGGGAGCTGTTTTTT.

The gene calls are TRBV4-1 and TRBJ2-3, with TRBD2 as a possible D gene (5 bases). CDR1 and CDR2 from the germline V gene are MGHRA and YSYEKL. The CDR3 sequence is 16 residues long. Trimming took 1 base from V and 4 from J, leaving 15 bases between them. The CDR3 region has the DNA TGCGCCAGCAGCCAAGTCTCTGGAGGCCTGGCAGATACGCAGTATTTT. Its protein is CASSQVSGGLADTQYF.

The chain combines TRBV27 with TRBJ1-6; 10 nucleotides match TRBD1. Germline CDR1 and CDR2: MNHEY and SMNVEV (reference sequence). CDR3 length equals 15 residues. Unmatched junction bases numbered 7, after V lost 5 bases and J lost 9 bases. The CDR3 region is CASSPRRTGGSPLHF. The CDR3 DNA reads TGTGCCAGCAGTCCTCGGCGGACAGGGGGTTCACCCCTCCACTTT.

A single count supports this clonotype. The CDR3 DNA is TGTGCCAGCAGCTTAAATCTCCGCCCAGATACGCAGTATTTT. Amino acids: CASSLNLRPDTQYF. J is TRBJ2-3 and V is TRBV7-3; no reliable D call. Germline values: CDR1 SGHTA, CDR2 FQGTGA. Deletions cut 1 base from V and 4 bases from J, with 9 bases between. This CDR3 contains 14 residues. Full variable domain (missing parts from reference TRBV7-3 and TRBJ2-3): GAGVSQTPSNKVTEKGKYVELRCDPISGHTALYWYRQSLGQGPEFLIYFQGTGAADDSGLPNDRFFAVRPEGSVSTLKIQRTERGDSAVYLCASSLNLRPDTQYFGPGTRLTVL.

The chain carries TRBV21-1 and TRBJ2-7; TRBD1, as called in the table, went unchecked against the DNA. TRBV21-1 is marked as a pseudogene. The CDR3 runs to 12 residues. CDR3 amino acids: CASPPPSAEQYF. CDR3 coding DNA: TGCGCCAGTCCACCCCCTAGCGCCGAGCAGTACTTC.

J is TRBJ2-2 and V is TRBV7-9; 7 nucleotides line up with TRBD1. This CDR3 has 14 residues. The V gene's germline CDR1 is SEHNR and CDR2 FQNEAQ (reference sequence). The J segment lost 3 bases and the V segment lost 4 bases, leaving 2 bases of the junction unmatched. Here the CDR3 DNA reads TGTGCCAGCAGCTCCACAGGGGACACCGGGGAGCTGTTTTTT. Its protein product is CASSSTGDTGELFF.